The present T cell receptor (beta chain) was sequenced within a study of Ad26.COV2.S vaccination and SARS-CoV-2 variants. For the study at large: Among those in the COV1001 Ad26.COV2.S trial arm was the donor. Ad26.COV2.S was injected intramuscularly once or twice, 56 days apart. Study-wide points: Spike-specific TCR breadth was greater in vaccine than placebo recipients.

Treatment in this sample: over 15 received Ad26.COV2.S at low or high dose, single or two shots; several received placebo; per-sample allocation not given. Sampling occurred on day 63 after the first vaccine or placebo injection. Notes on this clone: Its target is not known.

The method was immunoSEQ multiplex PCR; TCRdb's version includes in-frame clones alone and lacks a portion of them. The data contain fewer than 500,000 clones, approximately 89% of them singletons. The CDR3 runs to 14 residues. V lost 6 bases and J lost 4; bases outside the gene matches: 6. Germline CDR1 reads MNHEY; CDR2 reads SVGEGT. Specimen: peripheral blood, collected in a trial of Ad26.COV2.S vaccine versus placebo. This receptor was obtained from a person aged 18-65 years who received the Ad26.COV2.S COVID-19 vaccine or a placebo. The V gene is TRBV6-2 or TRBV6-3, the J gene TRBJ1-5, with 7 bases identical to TRBD1. The CDR3 region has the DNA TGTGCCAGCAGCTGGAACAGGGGAAATCAGCCCCAGCATTTT. Residues: CASSWNRGNQPQHF.